Presented here are 8 T cell receptor beta chains from one specimen sequenced in a study of cytomegalovirus exposure and HLA in healthy donors. The PCR made use of 60 Vbeta and 13 Jbeta primers. Generated by immunoSEQ multiplex PCR, the TCRdb table keeps only in-frame clones and is missing some. This table holds over 120,000 clones, less than 10% found once. The sample comprised PBMCs. The receptors originated from a man between 45 and 60 years old in good health and CMV-seronegative.

The table lists this clone with a few counts. V and J are TRBV12-5 and TRBJ2-2; 15 nucleotides agree with TRBD2. Germline assignment: CDR1 LGHNT and CDR2 FRNRAP. The CDR3 is 20 amino acids. V lost 1 base, J lost 1 base, and 7 bases stayed unmatched. The CDR3 coding sequence is TGTGCTAGTGGTTTGGCCCCGGGACTAGCGGGGGGCCTGAACACCGGGGAGCTGTTTTTT. It specifies CASGLAPGLAGGLNTGELFF.

A few counts support this clone. The chain uses TRBV20-1 and TRBJ2-5, with D unresolved. The length of the CDR3 is 11 residues. Germline values: CDR1 DFQATT, CDR2 SNEGSKA (reference sequence). V was trimmed by 5 bases and J by 0 bases, leaving 4 bases between them. In nucleotides, the CDR3 is TGCAGTGCTCCGTACCAAGAGACCCAGTACTTC. Encoded protein: CSAPYQETQYF.

There are a few counts of this clone. CDR3 amino acids: CATSRDGQGSQPQHF. CDR3 sequence (DNA): TGTGCCACCAGCAGAGACGGACAGGGCAGCCAGCCCCAGCATTTT. This chain uses TRBV15 with TRBJ1-5; 8 nucleotides align to TRBD1. Germline V gene sequence: CDR1 LNHNV, CDR2 YYDKDF (reference sequence). The CDR3 length is 15 residues. V trimming: 0 bases; J trimming: 7 bases; junction bases outside the gene matches: 5.

A few counts support this clone. V usage is TRBV30 and J usage is TRBJ1-1; the D gene is possibly TRBD1 (5 bases). Germline V gene data show CDR1 as GTSNPN and CDR2 as SVGIG (reference sequence). V was pared by 0 bases and J by 3 bases, with 8 bases between. The CDR3 length is 13 residues. CDR3 sequence (DNA): TGTGCCTGGAGTGTAGCCAGGGACACTGAAGCTTTCTTT. Its translation is CAWSVARDTEAFF.

The chain uses TRBV11-2 and TRBJ1-2; no clear D. The CDR3 extends over 14 amino acids. Per germline, CDR1 SGHAT and CDR2 FQNNGV. The V end lost 0 bases, the J end lost 6 bases, and 11 bases lay between the germline ends. This chain's CDR3 is CASSLDRGPDGYTF. The CDR3 region has the DNA TGTGCCAGCAGCTTAGATAGAGGGCCTGATGGCTACACCTTC.

Only a few counts were recorded for this clone. V gene TRBV12-5 combines with J gene TRBJ2-7; D unclear. In germline, CDR1 is LGHNT, CDR2 FRNRAP. This CDR3 region has 13 residues. Trimming removed 6 bases at V and 3 bases at J, with 12 bases between. CDR3 sequence reads: CASGLSPSYEQYF. CDR3 in DNA: TGTGCTAGTGGCCTTTCGCCCAGCTACGAGCAGTACTTC.

This clone has only a few counts. The chain links TRBV19 to TRBJ1-1; no reliable D call. Trimming removed 9 bases at V and 2 bases at J, with 13 bases between. The CDR3 runs 13 residues. Germline CDR1 is LNHDA and CDR2 is SQIVND (reference sequence). The CDR3 reads CASELEPNTEAFF. The DNA of the CDR3 is TGTGCCAGCGAGCTAGAACCTAACACTGAAGCTTTCTTT.

The V gene is TRBV7-2, the J gene TRBJ2-1; TRBD2 agrees at 10 bases. CDR3 size: 17 residues. CDR1 and CDR2 (germline): SGHTA, FQGNSA. V shed 2 bases and J 2 bases; nucleotides not matched to a gene: 6. The DNA of the CDR3 is TGTGCCAGCAGCTTACAAGCGGGAGGGCCCCCCTACAATGAGCAGTTCTTC. Translating it yields CASSLQAGGPPYNEQFF.